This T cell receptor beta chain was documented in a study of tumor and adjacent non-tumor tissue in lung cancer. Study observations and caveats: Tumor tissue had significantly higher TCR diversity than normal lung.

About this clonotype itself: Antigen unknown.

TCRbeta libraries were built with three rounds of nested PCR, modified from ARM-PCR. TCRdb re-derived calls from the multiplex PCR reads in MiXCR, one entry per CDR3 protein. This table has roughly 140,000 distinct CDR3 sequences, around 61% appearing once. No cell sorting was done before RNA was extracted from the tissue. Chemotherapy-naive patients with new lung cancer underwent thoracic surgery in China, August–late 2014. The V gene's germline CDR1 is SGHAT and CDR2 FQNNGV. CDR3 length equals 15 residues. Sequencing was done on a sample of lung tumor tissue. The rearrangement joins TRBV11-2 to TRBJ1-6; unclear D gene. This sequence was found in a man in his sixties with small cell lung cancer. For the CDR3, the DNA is TGTGTCAGGAGCTCCAGGACGGTTGACAATTCACCCCTCCACTTT. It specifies CVRSSRTVDNSPLHF.